The entry below gives a single T cell receptor (beta chain) sequence along with its context. No antigen is known for it. This specimen belongs to a study of T cell repertoires in cytomegalovirus infection. Study results and caveats: CMV carriers having the relevant HLA were flagged by cumulative public TCR beta family frequency. Dominant in the ex vivo response were TCR beta clonotypes restricted by HLA-C and specific for CMV.

One entry per CDR3 protein results from TCRdb running MiXCR on the reads. The table records 300,000 to 400,000 distinct CDR3 sequences, about a sixth of them present only once. The germline V and J ends were trimmed by 4 bases and 4 bases, with 13 bases remaining between them. Per germline, CDR1 MGHDK and CDR2 SYGVNS. CDR3 size: 14 residues. The specimen sequenced was PBMCs. The sequence was collected from a human donor in good health (CMV status not recorded). Some clones in this sample may be carry-over from other donors' samples. The chain has TRBV25-1 and TRBJ2-5; TRBD2 might be the D (5 bases). CDR3 amino acids: CASSGGEGPETQYF. CDR3 bases: TGTGCCAGCAGTGGTGGTGAGGGTCCAGAGACCCAGTACTTC.